This T cell receptor beta chain was found in a study of naive and memory T cell subsets. As to this clonotype: The antigen remains undetermined.

CD8 T cells were positively selected from what remained after CD4 positive selection. An equimolar mix of two oligonucleotides served as the beta constant-region primer for TRBC1 and TRBC2. Nested alpha and beta constant-region primers with the SP2 primer drove four PCR rounds on ligated cDNA. TCRdb analysed the UMI-ligation and nested PCR reads with MiXCR anew, one entry per CDR3 protein. The repertoire holds 95,000 to 150,000 distinct CDR3 sequences, 35% to 40% seen once, with about 0.85% in the top ten. The CDR3 loop spans 15 amino acids. Germline trimming cut 3 bases from V and 2 bases from J; bases unmatched to any gene: 6. CDR1 and CDR2 (germline): LGHDT, YNNKEL (reference sequence). Overall study results and limits: Over 95% of naive TCR sequences appeared only once after error correction, unlike memory subsets. Activation and differentiation may alter RNA-based TCR counts.

Material: central memory CD4+ T cells from blood. The chain joins TRBV3-1 to TRBJ2-7; 8 bases are a match to TRBD1. The receptor comes from a human donor in good health. The CDR3 loop reads CASSHRATGAYEQYF. In nucleotides, the CDR3 is TGTGCCAGCAGCCATAGGGCGACAGGGGCCTACGAGCAGTACTTC.